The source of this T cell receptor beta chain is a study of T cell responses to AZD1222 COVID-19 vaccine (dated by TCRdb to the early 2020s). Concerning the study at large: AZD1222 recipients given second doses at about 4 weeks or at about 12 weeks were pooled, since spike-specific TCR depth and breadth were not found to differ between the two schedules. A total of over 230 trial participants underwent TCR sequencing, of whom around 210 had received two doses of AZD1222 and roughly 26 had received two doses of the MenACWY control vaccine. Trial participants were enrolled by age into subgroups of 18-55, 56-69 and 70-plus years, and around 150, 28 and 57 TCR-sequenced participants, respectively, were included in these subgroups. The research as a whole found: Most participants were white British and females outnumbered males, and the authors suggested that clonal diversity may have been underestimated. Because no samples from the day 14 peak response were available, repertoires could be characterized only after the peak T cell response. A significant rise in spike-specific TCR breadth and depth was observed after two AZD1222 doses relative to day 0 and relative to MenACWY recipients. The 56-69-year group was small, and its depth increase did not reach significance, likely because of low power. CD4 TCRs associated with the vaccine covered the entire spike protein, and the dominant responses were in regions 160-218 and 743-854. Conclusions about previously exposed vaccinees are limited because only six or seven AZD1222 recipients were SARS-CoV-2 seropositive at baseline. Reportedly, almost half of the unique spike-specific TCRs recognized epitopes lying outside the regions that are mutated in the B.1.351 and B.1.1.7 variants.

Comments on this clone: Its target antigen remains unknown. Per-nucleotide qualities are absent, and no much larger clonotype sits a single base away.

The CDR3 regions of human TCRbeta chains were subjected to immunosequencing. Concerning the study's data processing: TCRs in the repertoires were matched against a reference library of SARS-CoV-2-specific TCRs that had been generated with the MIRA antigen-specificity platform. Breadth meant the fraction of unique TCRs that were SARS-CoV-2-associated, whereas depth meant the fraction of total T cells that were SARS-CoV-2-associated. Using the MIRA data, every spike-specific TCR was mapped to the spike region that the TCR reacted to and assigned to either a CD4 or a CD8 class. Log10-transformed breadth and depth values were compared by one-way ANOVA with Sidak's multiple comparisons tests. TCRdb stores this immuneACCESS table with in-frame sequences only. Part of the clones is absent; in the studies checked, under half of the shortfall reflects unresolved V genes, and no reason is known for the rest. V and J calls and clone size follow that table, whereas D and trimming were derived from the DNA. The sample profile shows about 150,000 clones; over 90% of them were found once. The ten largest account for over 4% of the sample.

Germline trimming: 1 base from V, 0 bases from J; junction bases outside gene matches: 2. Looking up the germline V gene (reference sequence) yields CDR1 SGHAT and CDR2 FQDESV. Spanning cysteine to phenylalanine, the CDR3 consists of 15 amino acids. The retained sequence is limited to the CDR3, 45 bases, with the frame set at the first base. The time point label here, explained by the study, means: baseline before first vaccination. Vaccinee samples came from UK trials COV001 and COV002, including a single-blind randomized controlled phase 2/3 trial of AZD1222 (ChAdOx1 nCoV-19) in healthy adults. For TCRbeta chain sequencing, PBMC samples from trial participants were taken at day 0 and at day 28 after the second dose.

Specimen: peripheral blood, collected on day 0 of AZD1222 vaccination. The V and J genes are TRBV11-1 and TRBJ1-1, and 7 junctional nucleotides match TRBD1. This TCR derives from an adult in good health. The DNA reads TGTGCCAGCAGCTTAGGGGACAGAATGAACACTGAAGCTTTCTTT. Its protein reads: CASSLGDRMNTEAFF.